This paragraph reports one TCR beta chain. The antigen is unknown. The data stem from a study of blood T cells in healthy people across ages. The study, taken as a whole, reports: Roughly linear declines in TCR beta diversity per million T cells occurred with age.

Germline V gene sequence: CDR1 LNHNV, CDR2 YYDKDF (reference sequence). J lost 7 bases, V lost 5 bases, and 6 bases had no gene match. This CDR3 is 13 amino acids long. Sample-barcoded 5' priming and a J-beta primer mix drove a second PCR of about 6 to 12 cycles. MiXCR was run by TCRdb on the 5' RACE reads, yielding one entry per CDR3 protein. The data contain approximately 730,000 distinct CDR3 sequences, roughly 47% of them singletons. This clonotype originated in a woman aged 55-75 years in good health. The V gene is TRBV15, the J gene TRBJ1-2, with 8 bases aligning to TRBD1. What was sequenced was blood. The CDR3 sequence: CATSVRTGSGYTF. The DNA of the CDR3 is TGTGCCACCAGCGTTAGGACAGGGAGTGGCTACACCTTC.